The 3 T cell receptor beta chains reported below all come from one sample, sequenced in a study of blood T cell repertoires in COVID-19. The data were produced by immunoSEQ multiplex PCR, yet TCRdb's version contains in-frame clones alone and is incomplete. This repertoire shows 60,000 to 90,000 clones, 86% found once; its top ten account for 15% to 20%. Material for sequencing was peripheral blood. These receptor sequences come from a human donor in a cohort sampled during active COVID-19.

This chain links TRBV7-2 with TRBJ2-5, with D possibly being TRBD2 (6 bases). The V gene's germline CDR1 is SGHTA and CDR2 FQGNSA. Trimming stripped 5 bases from V and 4 bases from J, with 17 bases between. This CDR3 spans 15 amino acids. DNA for the CDR3: TGTGCCAGCAGCCCGAGAGGCTCGGGAGTAGAGACCCAGTACTTC. Translation gives CASSPRGSGVETQYF. The complete variable domain, with remaining parts taken from reference TRBV7-2 and TRBJ2-5, reads GAGVSQSPSNKVTEKGKDVELRCDPISGHTALYWYRQSLGQGLEFLIYFQGNSAPDKSGLPSDRFSAERTGGSVSTLTIQRTQQEDSAVYLCASSPRGSGVETQYFGPGTRLLVL.

The chain employs TRBV3-1 (or the pseudogene TRBV3-2) and TRBJ1-4; no clear D gene. Trimming left V 6 bases short and J 0 bases short, with 8 bases between. Germline CDR1 is LGHDT and CDR2 is YNNKEL (reference sequence). The CDR3 is made up of 14 amino acids. The CDR3 DNA reads as TGTGCCAGCAGAGTGGCGGCAACTAATGAAAAACTGTTTTTT. This codes for CASRVAATNEKLFF.

The chain combines TRBV30 with TRBJ1-2; weak D call: TRBD1 (5 bases). The CDR3 loop spans 14 amino acids. Trimming removed 0 bases from V and 1 base from J, with 9 bases in between. Germline CDR1 GTSNPN, CDR2 SVGIG (reference sequence). CDR3 region: CAWSVSGLNYGYTF. CDR3 sequence (DNA): TGTGCCTGGAGTGTATCGGGACTTAACTATGGCTACACCTTC.